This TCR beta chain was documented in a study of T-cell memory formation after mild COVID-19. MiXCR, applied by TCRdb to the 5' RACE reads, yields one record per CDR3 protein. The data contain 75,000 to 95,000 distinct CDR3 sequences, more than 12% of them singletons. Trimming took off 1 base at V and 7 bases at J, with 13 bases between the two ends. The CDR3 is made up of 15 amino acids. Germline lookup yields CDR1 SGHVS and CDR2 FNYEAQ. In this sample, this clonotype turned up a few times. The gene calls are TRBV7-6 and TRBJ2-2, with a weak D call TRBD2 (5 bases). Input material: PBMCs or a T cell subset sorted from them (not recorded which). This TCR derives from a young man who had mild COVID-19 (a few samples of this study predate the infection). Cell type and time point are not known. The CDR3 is CASSLGASRGGELFF. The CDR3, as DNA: TGTGCCAGCAGCTTAGGGGCTAGCCGCGGCGGGGAGCTGTTTTTT.